Below, 20 T cell receptor beta chains from the same sample are listed, as sequenced in a study of T cell repertoires in cytomegalovirus infection. One entry per CDR3 protein, called by TCRdb with MiXCR from the reads. The table lists roughly 180,000 distinct CDR3 sequences, 17% of them singletons, with 20% to 25% in the top ten. The material sequenced was CD8+ T cells from PBMCs. These receptors all stem from a human donor in good health (CMV status not recorded). Some clones in this sample may be carry-over from other donors' samples.

The table lists this clonotype with many counts. The rearrangement links TRBV28 to TRBJ2-7; TRBD2 is a possible D gene (5 bases). Germline loops: CDR1 MDHEN, CDR2 SYDVKM. The CDR3 runs to 13 residues. V was pared by 3 bases and J by 1 base, with 7 bases between. This CDR3 reads CASSFEGSYEQYF. CDR3 coding DNA: TGTGCCAGCAGTTTCGAGGGATCCTACGAGCAGTACTTC.

This clonotype turned up a few times. The chain couples TRBV11-2 to TRBJ1-2; D gene ambiguous. The CDR3 is 16 residues long. The V end lost 5 bases, the J end lost 1 base, and 17 bases lay between the germline ends. Per germline, CDR1 SGHAT and CDR2 FQNNGV. CDR3 nucleotides: TGTGCCAGCAGCAAATGGACGGAGTCACTTAACTATGGCTACACCTTC. Encoded protein: CASSKWTESLNYGYTF.

This clonotype was counted only a few times. The J gene is TRBJ2-7, the V gene TRBV12-3 or TRBV12-4; TRBD2 might be the D (6 bases). The CDR3 sequence is 17 residues long. Trimming removed 5 bases at V and 2 bases at J, with 22 bases between. Here the CDR3 reads CASSTGGLDGLTYEQYF. The CDR3 nucleotides read TGTGCCAGCAGTACCGGGGGTCTCGACGGCCTGACCTACGAGCAGTACTTC.

This clonotype turned up a few times. The V and J genes are TRBV12-3 or TRBV12-4 and TRBJ1-2, with D hard to call. This CDR3 is 14 amino acids long. V gave up 7 bases and J gave up 3 bases, with 15 bases separating them. CDR3 DNA: TGTGCCAGCACTTATGGCCCGGCCGACTATGGCTACACCTTC. Translation: CASTYGPADYGYTF.

This rearrangement joins TRBV20-1 to TRBJ2-1; 16 bases line up with TRBD2. The germline V gene has CDR1 DFQATT and CDR2 SNEGSKA (reference sequence). The CDR3 length is 15 residues. The J segment lost 8 bases and the V segment lost 3 bases, leaving 4 bases of the junction unmatched. The CDR3 spells CSARGTSGGAHEQFF. CDR3 nucleotides: TGCAGTGCTAGGGGGACTAGCGGGGGGGCGCATGAGCAGTTCTTC.

The chain uses TRBV7-8 and TRBJ1-2, with TRBD1 matching 7 bases. With V trimmed by 0 bases and J by 0 bases, 10 bases remained unmatched. Germline loops: CDR1 SGHVS, CDR2 FQNEAQ. This CDR3 has 18 residues. This CDR3 is CASSLARQGERANYGYTF. The DNA of the CDR3 is TGTGCCAGCAGCTTAGCCCGACAGGGAGAAAGAGCTAACTATGGCTACACCTTC.

V and J are TRBV7-9 and TRBJ1-5; possibly TRBD1 for D (5 bases). Germline loops: CDR1 SEHNR, CDR2 FQNEAQ (reference sequence). The germline V and J ends were trimmed by 0 bases and 4 bases, with 13 bases remaining between them. This CDR3 has 16 amino acids. CDR3 nucleotides: TGTGCCAGCAGCTTAGCAGGGGAAGGGGCAAATCAGCCCCAGCATTTT. Encoded protein: CASSLAGEGANQPQHF. Using reference TRBV7-9 and TRBJ1-5 for the parts outside the CDR3, the full variable domain is DTGVSQNPRHKITKRGQNVTFRCDPISEHNRLYWYRQTLGQGPEFLTYFQNEAQLEKSRLLSDRFSAERPKGSFSTLEIQRTEQGDSAMYLCASSLAGEGANQPQHFGDGTRLSIL.

This clonotype has just a few counts. The chain employs TRBV4-3 and TRBJ2-5; TRBD2 might be the D (5 bases). This CDR3 spans 16 amino acids. V shed 1 base and J shed 1 base, with 13 bases lying between them. The germline gives CDR1 LGHNA, CDR2 YSLEER. The CDR3 bases are TGCGCCAGCAGCCAAGTGAGGGATTGGGGCCAAGAGACCCAGTACTTC. Amino acids: CASSQVRDWGQETQYF.

The table lists this clonotype with a few counts. The V call is TRBV3-1, the J call TRBJ2-7; a possible D gene is TRBD2 (5 bases). Germline V gene lookup returns CDR1 LGHDT and CDR2 YNNKEL (reference sequence). CDR3 size: 14 residues. The V and J ends lost 1 base and 0 bases respectively, with 7 bases between them. The CDR3 coding sequence is TGTGCCAGCAGCCAAGTCGGGATCTCCTACGAGCAGTACTTC. Amino acid sequence: CASSQVGISYEQYF.

The sample holds a few counts of this clonotype. This chain joins TRBV6-4 and TRBJ1-4; possibly TRBD1 for D (5 bases). Germline-derived CDR1 and CDR2 are MRHNA and SNTAGT. The CDR3 sequence is 14 residues long. Trimming shortened V by 7 bases and J by 6 bases, and 15 bases separated the two germline ends. CDR3 amino acids: CASTGRGGDEKLFF. The CDR3 DNA reads TGTGCCAGCACCGGGAGGGGTGGAGATGAAAAACTGTTTTTT.

The genes are TRBV12-3 or TRBV12-4 and TRBJ1-1; the D gene is possibly TRBD1 (6 bases). The ends were cut back, 7 bases at V and 8 bases at J, with 17 bases in the middle. This CDR3 spans 13 amino acids. The CDR3 region has the DNA TGTGCCAGCACACGGGACACCTTTTTAGAAGCTTTCTTT. Protein: CASTRDTFLEAFF.

V usage is TRBV12-3 or TRBV12-4 and J usage is TRBJ1-6; 8 positions agree with TRBD1. The trim removed 4 bases at V and 10 bases at J, leaving 3 bases unmatched. The CDR3 covers 13 residues. Here the CDR3 reads CASSSTGVSPLHF. DNA for the CDR3: TGTGCCAGCAGTTCGACAGGGGTCTCACCCCTCCACTTT.

The genes are TRBV20-1 and TRBJ1-3; possibly TRBD1 for D (5 bases). The CDR3 runs to 17 residues. CDR1 DFQATT and CDR2 SNEGSKA come from the germline V gene (reference sequence). Trimming shortened V by 1 base and J by 4 bases, and 20 bases separated the two germline ends. DNA of the CDR3: TGCAGTGCTAGAGGGCCCCCGGGGGGGATTGGAGGAAACACCATATATTTT. Protein product: CSARGPPGGIGGNTIYF.

The chain uses TRBV12-3 or TRBV12-4 and TRBJ1-2, with D unresolved. This CDR3 contains 13 residues. Deletions cut 3 bases from V and 8 bases from J, with 13 bases between. The CDR3 spells CASSLGGSSGYTF. CDR3 coding DNA: TGTGCCAGCAGTTTGGGAGGGAGTTCGGGCTACACCTTC.

The chain couples TRBV7-6 to TRBJ1-4; D remains ambiguous. The V and J ends lost 6 bases and 3 bases respectively, with 8 bases between them. The CDR3 has 13 residues. Looked up from germline, CDR1 is SGHVS and CDR2 is FNYEAQ. The DNA of the CDR3 is TGTGCCAGCAGGAGGAGTTCTAATGAAAAACTGTTTTTT. As protein: CASRRSSNEKLFF.

Many counts were recorded for this clonotype. The V call is TRBV28, the J call TRBJ2-2; D gene ambiguous. The CDR3 runs to 13 residues. Germline CDR1 reads MDHEN; CDR2 reads SYDVKM. V was pared by 2 bases and J by 5 bases, with 6 bases between. The DNA of the CDR3 is TGTGCCAGCAGTTTAACAAGGACCGGGGAGCTGTTTTTT. Translated, it gives CASSLTRTGELFF.

This clonotype was detected only a few times. The genes are TRBV10-3 and TRBJ2-3; TRBD2 matches at 10 bases. V was clipped by 0 bases and J by 2 bases; unmatched bases: 8. CDR1 ENHRY and CDR2 SYGVKD come from the germline V gene. There are 18 residues in the CDR3. The CDR3 here is CAISESRPTSGYTDTQYF. CDR3 in DNA: TGTGCCATCAGTGAGTCCCGCCCGACTAGCGGGTACACAGATACGCAGTATTTT.

This chain joins TRBV20-1 and TRBJ2-1; D possibly uses TRBD1 or TRBD2 (5 bases each). The CDR3 totals 15 residues. Trimming stripped 6 bases from V and 8 bases from J, with 23 bases between. Per germline, CDR1 DFQATT and CDR2 SNEGSKA (reference sequence). The CDR3 loop reads CSANPPGPIFDEQFF. The CDR3 DNA reads as TGCAGTGCCAACCCCCCGGGGCCTATATTCGATGAGCAGTTCTTC.

This clonotype turned up a few times. DNA of the CDR3: TGCGCCAGCGGGGACAGGGGCCCCTACAATGAGCAGTTCTTC. Protein: CASGDRGPYNEQFF. The chain employs TRBV5-1 and TRBJ2-1; 10 bases are shared with TRBD1. With 7 bases clipped from V and 2 bases from J, the junction kept 3 bases outside the gene matches. This CDR3 has 14 amino acids. CDR1 is SGHRS, CDR2 YFSETQ, per germline.

The chain is built from TRBV7-3 and TRBJ2-2; TRBD2 agrees at 10 bases. V lost 5 bases to trimming and J lost 2 bases; unmatched junction nucleotides: 14. The length of the CDR3 is 19 residues. CDR1 SGHTA and CDR2 FQGTGA come from the germline V gene. The CDR3 is CASSAKFLAGGTNTGELFF. Written as DNA, the CDR3 is TGTGCCAGCAGCGCGAAATTCTTAGCGGGGGGCACAAACACCGGGGAGCTGTTTTTT.